These 18 T cell receptor beta chains share one sample of origin, sequenced in a study of a mutant IDH1 vaccine in newly diagnosed glioma. Time point denoted: baseline, week 1 (first vaccination visit). The treatment here: pre-vaccination baseline after standard-of-care therapy. The protocol was immunoSEQ multiplex PCR, while the TCRdb copy is restricted to in-frame clones and leaves out a portion. The sample holds about 46,000 clones, about nine tenths seen once. This specimen consisted of PBMCs, obtained from a glioma patient treated with radiotherapy, temozolomide or both. Every receptor here comes from a man aged 40-49 years with glioma.

CDR3 protein: CASSKGLAGPNTQYF. The CDR3 DNA reads as TGTGCCAGCAGCAAGGGACTAGCGGGGCCGAATACGCAGTATTTT. The chain uses TRBV7-8 and TRBJ2-3, with 13 bases fitting TRBD2. V lost 5 bases to trimming and J lost 7 bases; unmatched junction nucleotides: 6. CDR3 length equals 15 residues. Germline V gene sequence: CDR1 SGHVS, CDR2 FQNEAQ.

The chain links TRBV6-1 to TRBJ2-7; D is unresolved. Per the germline V gene, CDR1 is MNHNS and CDR2 is SASEGT. Trimming took 8 bases from V and 0 from J, leaving 14 bases between them. The CDR3 contains 14 residues. CDR3 amino acids: CASGKAENSYEQYF. The CDR3 DNA is TGTGCCAGCGGAAAAGCCGAGAACTCCTACGAGCAGTACTTC.

The rearrangement joins TRBV20-1 to TRBJ2-7; unclear D gene. The V end was cut by 1 base, the J end by 7 bases, with 8 bases between. Germline CDR1 and CDR2: DFQATT and SNEGSKA (reference sequence). CDR3 size: 11 residues. The chain's CDR3 is CSARVDSEQYF. The CDR3 DNA reads as TGCAGTGCTAGAGTAGATTCTGAGCAGTACTTC.

The chain is built from TRBV5-1 and TRBJ2-3, with 12 bases aligning to TRBD2. This CDR3 spans 15 amino acids. Trimming at V came to 3 bases and at J to 6 bases, leaving 5 bases not matched to a gene. Germline V CDR1 and CDR2: SGHRS, YFSETQ. CDR3 nucleotides: TGCGCCAGCAGCTGGGGGACTAGCGGGTCTGATACGCAGTATTTT. It translates to CASSWGTSGSDTQYF. Full variable domain (missing parts from reference TRBV5-1 and TRBJ2-3): KAGVTQTPRYLIKTRGQQVTLSCSPISGHRSVSWYQQTPGQGLQFLFEYFSETQRNKGNFPGRFSGRQFSNSRSEMNVSTLELGDSALYLCASSWGTSGSDTQYFGPGTRLTVL.

This chain links TRBV9 with TRBJ1-1; no reliable D call. Germline V lookup: CDR1 SGDLS, CDR2 YYNGEE. The CDR3 loop spans 13 amino acids. V lost 2 bases to trimming and J lost 1 base, with 6 bases between them. The CDR3 nucleotides are TGTGCCAGCAGCGTCACAGCGAACACTGAAGCTTTCTTT. It codes for CASSVTANTEAFF.

This chain joins TRBV9 and TRBJ2-7, with D unclear. Germline CDR1 and CDR2: SGDLS and YYNGEE. With 4 bases removed from V and 1 base from J, the gap between germline ends came to 12 bases. CDR3 length: 14 amino acids. CDR3: CASSPRRMSYEQYF. CDR3 DNA sequence: TGTGCCAGCAGCCCTCGCAGGATGTCCTACGAGCAGTACTTC.

The chain combines TRBV9 with TRBJ2-2; 7 bases agree with TRBD1. Germline values: CDR1 SGDLS, CDR2 YYNGEE. The CDR3 runs to 15 residues. V lost 5 bases and J lost 3; bases outside the gene matches: 7. CDR3 DNA: TGTGCCAGCAGGTCGACAGGGATGCACACCGGGGAGCTGTTTTTT. It encodes CASRSTGMHTGELFF. Using reference TRBV9 and TRBJ2-2 for the parts outside the CDR3, the full variable domain is DSGVTQTPKHLITATGQRVTLRCSPRSGDLSVYWYQQSLDQGLQFLIQYYNGEERAKGNILERFSAQQFPDLHSELNLSSLELGDSALYFCASRSTGMHTGELFFGEGSRLTVL.

This clone appeared once. CDR3 region: CASSLVWGNTIYF. Here the CDR3 DNA reads TGTGCCAGCAGCCTGGTATGGGGAAACACCATATATTTT. This chain joins TRBV6-1 and TRBJ1-3; D gene uncertain. Per the germline V gene, CDR1 is MNHNS and CDR2 is SASEGT. This CDR3 contains 13 residues. V lost 6 bases and J 4 bases, leaving 10 bases between the germline ends.

The chain carries TRBV5-5 and TRBJ2-1, with 7 bases aligning to TRBD2. After removal of 4 bases from V and 2 bases from J, the junction contained 12 bases not matched to a gene. Germline V CDR1 and CDR2: SGHKS, YYEKEE (reference sequence). The CDR3 sequence is 17 residues long. This chain's CDR3 is CASSVGSAGDAYNEQFF. The CDR3 DNA reads as TGTGCCAGCAGCGTGGGGTCGGCGGGGGACGCCTACAATGAGCAGTTCTTC.

The chain is built from TRBV2 and TRBJ1-2, with D maybe TRBD1 (6 bases). In germline, CDR1 is SNHLY, CDR2 FYNNEI. The CDR3 contains 12 residues. Deletions cut 9 bases from V and 6 bases from J, with 14 bases between. As DNA, the CDR3 is TGTGCCAGAACCGGGACATGGAATGGCTACACCTTC. This codes for CARTGTWNGYTF.

There are a few counts of this clone. The chain couples TRBV5-1 to TRBJ1-1; D remains ambiguous. Germline loops: CDR1 SGHRS, CDR2 YFSETQ. The CDR3 is 14 amino acids. Between the trimmed V and J ends, which lost 1 base and 0 bases, there was a span of 7 bases. CDR3 DNA: TGCGCCAGCAGCTTGTTAGGGATGAACACTGAAGCTTTCTTT. As protein: CASSLLGMNTEAFF.

V usage is TRBV19 and J usage is TRBJ2-7; 9 positions match TRBD1. V was pared by 7 bases and J by 4 bases, with 8 bases of the junction left unmatched. This CDR3 contains 14 residues. Per the germline V gene, CDR1 is LNHDA and CDR2 is SQIVND (reference sequence). CDR3 region: CASTSGQGAYEQYF. CDR3 DNA sequence: TGTGCCAGTACCTCGGGACAGGGCGCATACGAGCAGTACTTC.

This clone was seen once. The V call is TRBV2, the J call TRBJ2-7; weak D call: TRBD1 (7 bases). The CDR3 runs to 13 residues. V lost 6 bases to trimming and J lost 9 bases, with 18 bases between them. Germline values: CDR1 SNHLY, CDR2 FYNNEI. The CDR3 region is CASREGARRGQYF. Written as DNA, the CDR3 is TGTGCCAGCAGGGAGGGGGCCCGCCGCGGGCAGTACTTC.

The CDR3 DNA reads TGTGCCAGCAGCCCAGTACACCTTGCGAGGAGTACGCAGTATTTT. Amino acid sequence: CASSPVHLARSTQYF. The chain is built from TRBV5-4 and TRBJ2-3; D ambiguous. CDR3 size: 15 residues. Germline V lookup: CDR1 SGHNT, CDR2 YYREEE (reference sequence). Trimming took 4 bases from V and 8 from J, leaving 20 bases between them.

This clone was seen only a few times. The chain combines TRBV4-2 with TRBJ1-1; no clear D. The ends were cut back, 4 bases at V and 6 bases at J, with 12 bases in the middle. Germline lookup yields CDR1 LGHNA and CDR2 YNFKEQ. The CDR3 has 13 amino acids. CDR3 nucleotide sequence: TGTGCCAGCAGCCCCCTCAGTGGGGCTGAAGCTTTCTTT. It translates to CASSPLSGAEAFF.

V is TRBV2 and J is TRBJ2-5; D gene ambiguous. Germline assignment: CDR1 SNHLY and CDR2 FYNNEI. V gave up 2 bases and J gave up 5 bases, with 6 bases separating them. This CDR3 is 12 amino acids long. The CDR3 is CASSERWETQYF. CDR3 in DNA: TGTGCCAGCAGTGAAAGGTGGGAGACCCAGTACTTC.

This rearrangement joins TRBV6-5 to TRBJ1-2; D might be TRBD1 (5 bases). The V end lost 2 bases, the J end lost 1 base, and 8 bases lay between the germline ends. From germline, CDR1 is MNHEY and CDR2 SVGAGI. This CDR3 is 14 amino acids long. The CDR3 protein is CASSYTTVNYGYTF. The DNA of the CDR3 is TGTGCCAGCAGTTACACGACAGTTAACTATGGCTACACCTTC.

This chain uses TRBV5-1 with TRBJ2-1, with unresolved D. Trimming took off 7 bases at V and 7 bases at J, with 18 bases between the two ends. From germline, CDR1 is SGHRS and CDR2 YFSETQ. This CDR3 region has 14 residues. CDR3 sequence reads: CASATAPPNNEQFF. CDR3 DNA sequence: TGCGCCAGCGCTACGGCCCCCCCTAATAATGAGCAGTTCTTC.